This record covers a single T cell receptor beta chain. Its specificity is unknown. The data belong to a study of cytomegalovirus exposure and HLA in healthy donors. Study-wide results and caveats: Sequencing artifact likely explains a cluster of highly shared sequence variants.

Each of the donors was a healthy bone marrow donor. Nominally healthy donors provided the samples, though records likely missed some immune exposures. The primer mix had 60 Vbeta and 13 Jbeta primers. In the authors' workflow: In a later analysis, the count reached approximately 80 million unique TCR beta chains, with 8.5 million to 14 million shared. Profiling relied on immunoSEQ multiplex PCR, and the TCRdb table lists in-frame clones only, not all of them. The V and J calls and clone size are taken from that table; D and trimming were inferred from the DNA. The sample table includes approximately 170,000 clones. Deletions cut 2 bases from V and 3 bases from J, with 22 bases between. Germline V gene lookup returns CDR1 SGHTA and CDR2 FQGNSA. This CDR3 contains 19 residues.

V and J are TRBV7-2 and TRBJ2-2; a weak D match, TRBD2 (7 bases). The TCR was taken from a woman aged 18-29 years in good health and CMV-seropositive. Material: PBMCs. CDR3 in amino acids: CASSLRYGGAGRHTGELFF. The CDR3 nucleotides are TGTGCCAGCAGCTTAAGATATGGGGGGGCAGGAAGACACACCGGGGAGCTGTTTTTT.